The 27 T cell receptor beta chains below all came from one sample that was sequenced in a study of human T cells and chemical hapten exposure. Time point given: patch test 1, 2 weeks after DPC sensitization. Treatment meaning: therapeutic diphenylcyclopropenone sensitization with weekly scalp DPC. From the RACE reads, TCRdb called clonotypes with MiXCR, one entry per CDR3 protein. The sample holds approximately 82,000 distinct CDR3 sequences, under 12% seen once. The sample was whole blood, taken in connection with sensitization to the hapten diphenylcyclopropenone (DPC). The receptors derive from a man in his forties or fifties with alopecia areata. Some clones in this sample may be carry-over from other donors' samples.

In this sample, this clonotype turned up a few times. The CDR3 region is CASSLWVRANSPLHF. The DNA of the CDR3 is TGTGCCAGCAGTTTGTGGGTTCGGGCGAATTCACCCCTCCACTTT. This chain connects TRBV12-3 or TRBV12-4 to TRBJ1-6; D ambiguous. This CDR3 has 15 amino acids. Trimming pared 3 bases from V and 7 bases from J, leaving 13 bases between.

The genes are TRBV2 and TRBJ1-1; D not resolved. The germline CDR1 and CDR2 sequences are SNHLY and FYNNEI. The length of the CDR3 is 13 residues. Trimming left V 6 bases short and J 6 bases short, with 14 bases between. As DNA, the CDR3 is TGTGCCAGCAGCCCGGATCGGCGGGCTGAAGCTTTCTTT. This codes for CASSPDRRAEAFF. Supplemented by reference TRBV2 and TRBJ1-1, the full variable domain reads EPEVTQTPSHQVTQMGQEVILRCVPISNHLYFYWYRQILGQKVEFLVSFYNNEISEKSEIFDDQFSVERPDGSNFTLKIRSTKLEDSAMYFCASSPDRRAEAFFGQGTRLTVV.

This clonotype occurred a few times. The rearrangement uses TRBV7-6 and TRBJ1-1, with D tentatively TRBD1 (5 bases). The germline V and J ends were trimmed by 5 bases and 0 bases, with 19 bases remaining between them. The germline gives CDR1 SGHVS, CDR2 FNYEAQ. This CDR3 region has 17 residues. CDR3 protein: CASSLIAGGAVNTEAFF. The CDR3 DNA sequence: TGTGCCAGCAGCCTCATCGCAGGTGGGGCGGTGAACACTGAAGCTTTCTTT.

The chain combines TRBV12-3 or TRBV12-4 with TRBJ1-2; TRBD1 is a possible D gene (5 bases). The V gene lost 7 bases and the J gene lost 5 bases, with 23 bases spanning the gap. This CDR3 is 16 amino acids long. CDR3 sequence reads: CASTLAGTEQSYGYTF. The CDR3 nucleotides read TGTGCCAGCACCTTGGCGGGGACGGAGCAGAGTTATGGCTACACCTTC.

This clonotype was observed at least ten times. The chain couples TRBV28 to TRBJ1-2; 8 bases agree with TRBD1. The germline gives CDR1 MDHEN, CDR2 SYDVKM. Trimming at V came to 6 bases and at J to 4 bases, leaving 4 bases not matched to a gene. The CDR3 contains 13 residues. The CDR3 nucleotides read TGTGCCAGCAGCCCAGGGGGCGTCTATGGCTACACCTTC. Residues: CASSPGGVYGYTF.

The chain has TRBV29-1 and TRBJ2-1, with D possibly matching TRBD1 (6 bases). CDR1 SQVTM and CDR2 ANQGSEA come from the germline V gene. The V end lost 0 bases, the J end lost 2 bases, and 8 bases lay between the germline ends. The CDR3 consists of 14 residues. The CDR3 region has the DNA TGCAGCGTTGAAGAACAGGGCCCCTACAATGAGCAGTTCTTC. Translation gives CSVEEQGPYNEQFF.

This clonotype appeared a few times. This chain links TRBV18 with TRBJ2-2; D not certain. V shed 0 bases and J shed 0 bases, with 14 bases lying between them. The germline V gene encodes CDR1 KGHSH and CDR2 LQKENI. The CDR3 has 18 residues. Here the CDR3 reads CASSPPRISRSNTGELFF. The CDR3 bases are TGTGCCAGCTCACCACCGAGGATAAGCCGGTCGAACACCGGGGAGCTGTTTTTT.

This clonotype was detected ten times or more. The chain couples TRBV20-1 to TRBJ1-5; 8 positions agree with TRBD1. CDR1 and CDR2 from the germline V gene are DFQATT and SNEGSKA (reference sequence). CDR3 size: 15 residues. Trimming removed 6 bases from V and 7 bases from J; junction bases left unmatched: 14. As DNA, the CDR3 is TGCAGTGCACCTCCCCAGGGGGCGCCCCGGCAGCCCCAGCATTTT. Protein sequence: CSAPPQGAPRQPQHF.

The chain joins TRBV7-9 to TRBJ2-3; no clear D gene. Deletions cut 4 bases from V and 3 bases from J, with 11 bases between. This CDR3 comprises 14 residues. Germline CDR1 and CDR2: SEHNR and FQNEAQ (reference sequence). CDR3 DNA: TGTGCCAGCAGCTCAAGTAGGATGACAGATACGCAGTATTTT. It is translated as CASSSSRMTDTQYF.

This clonotype appeared a few times. The rearrangement links TRBV9 to TRBJ2-1; 14 bases line up with TRBD2. The CDR3 spans 19 residues. Germline loops: CDR1 SGDLS, CDR2 YYNGEE. With V trimmed by 3 bases and J by 4 bases, 12 bases remained unmatched. Here the CDR3 DNA reads TGTGCCAGCAGCGCCTTCCCGGGACTAGCGGGAGTAAGTTACAATGAGCAGTTCTTC. Translation gives CASSAFPGLAGVSYNEQFF.

CDR3 in DNA: TGTGCCAGCAGCCCAAGGGGGCAAGAGACCCAGTACTTC. The encoded protein is CASSPRGQETQYF. The gene calls are TRBV7-2 and TRBJ2-5, with a tentative D call TRBD1 (6 bases). Trimming cost V 5 bases and J 2 bases, with 9 bases left between them. Germline CDR1 is SGHTA and CDR2 is FQGNSA. The CDR3 sequence is 13 residues long.

This clonotype was counted a few times. This chain uses TRBV10-3 with TRBJ2-7; no clear D. Trimming took 6 bases from V and 3 from J, leaving 9 bases between them. Germline lookup yields CDR1 ENHRY and CDR2 SYGVKD. The CDR3 runs 12 residues. The CDR3 here is CAIRGSDYEQYF. The CDR3 DNA reads as TGTGCCATCAGGGGGTCCGACTACGAGCAGTACTTC.

CDR3 coding DNA: TGTGCCTGGGCCCAACACGGGGTGAACACTGAAGCTTTCTTT. This codes for CAWAQHGVNTEAFF. The rearrangement joins TRBV30 to TRBJ1-1; no clear D gene. CDR3 length: 14 amino acids. The V gene's germline CDR1 is GTSNPN and CDR2 SVGIG (reference sequence). Trimming pared 5 bases from V and 0 bases from J, leaving 13 bases between. The whole variable domain, remainder taken from reference TRBV30 and TRBJ1-1, is SQTIHQWPATLVQPVGSPLSLECTVEGTSNPNLYWYRQAAGRGLQLLFYSVGIGQISSEVPQNLSASRPQDRQFILSSKKLLLSDSGFYLCAWAQHGVNTEAFFGQGTRLTVV.

V usage is TRBV4-3 and J usage is TRBJ2-1, with 11 nucleotides matching TRBD2. Germline CDR1 reads LGHNA; CDR2 reads YSLEER. CDR3 length: 17 residues. After removal of 2 bases from V and 3 bases from J, the junction contained 6 bases not matched to a gene. CDR3 sequence (DNA): TGCGCCAGCAGCCAACGAATAGCGGGAGGGGTCTACAATGAGCAGTTCTTC. Protein: CASSQRIAGGVYNEQFF.

The genes are TRBV28 and TRBJ1-5; D is unclear. The length of the CDR3 is 12 residues. The V end was cut by 7 bases, the J end by 5 bases, with 9 bases between. Germline assignment: CDR1 MDHEN and CDR2 SYDVKM. Here the CDR3 reads CASMIWDQPQHF. CDR3 coding DNA: TGTGCCAGCATGATCTGGGATCAGCCCCAGCATTTT.

The chain joins TRBV5-4 to TRBJ2-6; the match to TRBD1 covers 11 bases. Germline V lookup: CDR1 SGHNT, CDR2 YYREEE (reference sequence). The CDR3 length is 18 residues. The J segment lost 0 bases and the V segment lost 5 bases, leaving 7 bases of the junction unmatched. CDR3 in DNA: TGTGCCAGCAGTAAGAGGACAGGGGGCGTCTCTGGGGCCAACGTCCTGACTTTC. Its translation: CASSKRTGGVSGANVLTF.

Concerning this clonotype itself: With a much larger clone just one base away, this may be a read error. V and J are TRBV7-2 and TRBJ1-5; a possible D gene is TRBD1 (5 bases). CDR1 and CDR2 (germline): SGHTA, FQGNSA. This CDR3 has 18 residues. Trimming shortened V by 2 bases and J by 6 bases, and 23 bases separated the two germline ends. CDR3 DNA sequence: TGTGCCAGCAGCTTATCCCCACAGGTGGCGAAAGGAGGTCAGCCCCAGCATTTT. It encodes CASSLSPQVAKGGQPQHF. The full variable domain, with the rest looked up from reference TRBV7-2 and TRBJ1-5, is GAGVSQSPSNKVTEKGKDVELRCDPISGHTALYWYRQSLGQGLEFLIYFQGNSAPDKSGLPSDRFSAERTGGSVSTLTIQRTQQEDSAVYLCASSLSPQVAKGGQPQHFGDGTRLSIL.

There are a few counts of this clonotype. The chain combines TRBV29-1 with TRBJ2-2; the D is unclear. Deletions cut 3 bases from V and 1 base from J, with 6 bases between. CDR3 length: 13 residues. Looked up from germline, CDR1 is SQVTM and CDR2 is ANQGSEA. The DNA for the CDR3 is TGCAGCGTTGACCCTGGGAACACCGGGGAGCTGTTTTTT. It codes for CSVDPGNTGELFF.

The sample holds a few counts of this clonotype. The chain links TRBV7-3 to TRBJ1-6, with D maybe TRBD1 (5 bases). CDR3 size: 14 residues. Germline-derived CDR1 and CDR2 are SGHTA and FQGTGA. V lost 0 bases, J lost 10 bases, and 10 bases lay in between. CDR3 coding DNA: TGTGCCAGCAGCTTAACATCCAGGGACTCACCCCTCCACTTT. Translating gives CASSLTSRDSPLHF.

This clonotype came up many times. This sequence joins TRBV6-1 and TRBJ2-7; D remains ambiguous. This CDR3 has 14 residues. Germline V gives CDR1 MNHNS, CDR2 SASEGT. Trimming cost V 6 bases and J 1 base, with 13 bases left between them. The CDR3 DNA reads as TGTGCCAGCAGGGATATCGCAAGGTCCTACGAGCAGTACGTC. Residues: CASRDIARSYEQYV.

The chain is built from TRBV20-1 and TRBJ2-1, with TRBD2 as a possible D gene (5 bases). The ends were cut back, 3 bases at V and 6 bases at J, with 12 bases in the middle. In germline, CDR1 is DFQATT, CDR2 SNEGSKA (reference sequence). This CDR3 has 13 amino acids. The CDR3 here is CSARADWFNEQFF. The CDR3 coding sequence is TGCAGTGCTAGGGCGGACTGGTTCAATGAGCAGTTCTTC.

This chain uses TRBV6-1 with TRBJ2-7; tentatively, D is TRBD1 or TRBD2 (5 bases each). Trimming pared 7 bases from V and 3 bases from J, leaving 19 bases between. The CDR3 loop spans 15 amino acids. The germline CDR1 and CDR2 sequences are MNHNS and SASEGT. The CDR3 DNA reads TGTGCCAGCACCGATCGGGGCCAGAGAGGCTACGAGCAGTACTTC. Its protein is CASTDRGQRGYEQYF.

The chain uses TRBV28 and TRBJ2-7, with 7 bases fitting TRBD2. Germline CDR1 reads MDHEN; CDR2 reads SYDVKM. This CDR3 has 16 amino acids. Trimming cost V 3 bases and J 0 bases; bases outside gene matches: 8. This CDR3 reads CASSFQRGRSSYEQYF. The CDR3 nucleotides read TGTGCCAGCAGTTTTCAGCGGGGCAGAAGCTCCTACGAGCAGTACTTC.

There are a few counts of this clonotype. This chain uses TRBV7-8 with TRBJ2-2; no definite D call. The V gene lost 7 bases and the J gene lost 6 bases, with 18 bases spanning the gap. This CDR3 comprises 15 residues. Germline V lookup: CDR1 SGHVS, CDR2 FQNEAQ. For the CDR3, the DNA is TGTGCCAGCACCCGACGTTTTGTCGTAGCCGGGGAGCTGTTTTTT. Its protein product is CASTRRFVVAGELFF.

This clonotype occurred a few times. The V call is TRBV7-2, the J call TRBJ2-3; no clear D gene. Germline lookup yields CDR1 SGHTA and CDR2 FQGNSA. The CDR3 loop spans 16 amino acids. V was shortened by 1 base and J by 1 base, with 12 bases between the two germline ends. The DNA for the CDR3 is TGTGCCAGCAGCTTAGGGGCGGCGCTAGGCACAGATACGCAGTATTTT. Protein: CASSLGAALGTDTQYF.

This clonotype was detected only a few times. This CDR3 is CASSPPTGTNTEAFF. CDR3 in DNA: TGTGCCAGCAGCCCTCCGACAGGGACGAACACTGAAGCTTTCTTT. This chain uses TRBV11-1 with TRBJ1-1, with 7 nucleotides matching TRBD1. CDR1 is SGHAT, CDR2 FQDESV, per germline (reference sequence). CDR3 length: 15 amino acids. V dropped 5 bases and J dropped 1; count of bases not matched to a gene: 7.

This clonotype occurred a few times. This chain uses TRBV9 with TRBJ1-1, with D unresolved. With 0 bases removed from V and 1 base from J, the gap between germline ends came to 7 bases. Germline assignment: CDR1 SGDLS and CDR2 YYNGEE. This CDR3 comprises 14 residues. The CDR3 loop reads CASSVAPENTEAFF. Here the CDR3 DNA reads TGTGCCAGCAGCGTAGCTCCGGAGAACACTGAAGCTTTCTTT.